This T cell receptor beta chain emerged from a study of blood T cell repertoires in COVID-19 (dated by TCRdb to about 2020). At the level of the whole study: Samples from collaborators originated in the United States, Italy and Spain and spanned both the acute and convalescent phases of COVID-19. The material from the prospective study consisted of cDNA or gDNA derived from T cells, B-cell-depleted T cells, or PBMCs. Deeply sampled blood TCRbeta repertoires from subjects exposed to, actively infected with, or recovered from COVID-19 were included in the dataset. The repertoires were made available in a free public database intended to serve as a resource for research on the immune response to SARS-CoV-2. The samples were drawn from two sources: the first 160 participants of the ongoing ImmuneRACE study, and 950 to 1,500 subjects contributed by 6 global collaborators. A de-identified subject ID, COVID-19 status, age in years and sex were almost always included in the sample metadata. Where available, HLA class I and class II types were obtained from metadata supplied by the sample provider rather than from assay-based typing. Points the paper makes about the study in general: How much clinical and demographic metadata was included differed by source and by participant, and the metadata was provided uncurated.

Only one count was recorded for this clone. Its antigen specificity is not known. Nothing much larger sits one base from this clone, and base qualities are not available. Different DNA sequences within this sample yield the same CDR3. TCRbeta CDR3 regions were amplified from genomic DNA by means of the immunoSEQ Assay, a bias-controlled multiplex PCR. On the authors' methods: The number of nucleated cells in each sample was estimated from the amplification of reference gene primers within the assay. Sequence reads were collapsed and filtered to measure the absolute abundance of every unique TCRbeta CDR3 rearrangement. For each sample, productive Simpson clonality was calculated as the square root of Simpson's diversity index across productive rearrangements. TCRdb retrieved this table from immuneACCESS and kept in-frame rearrangements only. Not all clones are present; in checked studies, unresolved V genes account for under half, and no reason is known for the remainder. The DNA gave D and trimming, while V, J and clone size come from that table. The sample records 200,000 to 250,000 clones, about four fifths of which are singletons. The leading ten clones occupy roughly 7.6% of the sample.

Sequences KGHSH (CDR1) and LQKENI (CDR2) are obtained from the germline V gene. The CDR3 runs 15 residues from the cysteine to the phenylalanine. Just CDR3 DNA is preserved here, 45 bases in frame from base 1. Compared with germline, V lacks 3 bases and J lacks 2 bases; bases without a gene match: 1. Collaborating institutions collected whole blood in K2EDTA tubes following their own protocols. For TCRbeta analysis, collaborator samples were shipped as frozen whole blood, as isolated PBMCs, or as DNA extracted from either sample type. This TCR came from a woman aged 50 to 65 with active or convalescent COVID-19. The receptor chain draws on TRBV18 and TRBJ2-7, and 13 junctional nucleotides match TRBD2. The sample consisted of peripheral blood. This receptor carries the CDR3 CASSPGLAGPYEQYF. The DNA sequence follows: TGTGCCAGCTCACCGGGACTAGCGGGGCCCTACGAGCAGTACTTC.